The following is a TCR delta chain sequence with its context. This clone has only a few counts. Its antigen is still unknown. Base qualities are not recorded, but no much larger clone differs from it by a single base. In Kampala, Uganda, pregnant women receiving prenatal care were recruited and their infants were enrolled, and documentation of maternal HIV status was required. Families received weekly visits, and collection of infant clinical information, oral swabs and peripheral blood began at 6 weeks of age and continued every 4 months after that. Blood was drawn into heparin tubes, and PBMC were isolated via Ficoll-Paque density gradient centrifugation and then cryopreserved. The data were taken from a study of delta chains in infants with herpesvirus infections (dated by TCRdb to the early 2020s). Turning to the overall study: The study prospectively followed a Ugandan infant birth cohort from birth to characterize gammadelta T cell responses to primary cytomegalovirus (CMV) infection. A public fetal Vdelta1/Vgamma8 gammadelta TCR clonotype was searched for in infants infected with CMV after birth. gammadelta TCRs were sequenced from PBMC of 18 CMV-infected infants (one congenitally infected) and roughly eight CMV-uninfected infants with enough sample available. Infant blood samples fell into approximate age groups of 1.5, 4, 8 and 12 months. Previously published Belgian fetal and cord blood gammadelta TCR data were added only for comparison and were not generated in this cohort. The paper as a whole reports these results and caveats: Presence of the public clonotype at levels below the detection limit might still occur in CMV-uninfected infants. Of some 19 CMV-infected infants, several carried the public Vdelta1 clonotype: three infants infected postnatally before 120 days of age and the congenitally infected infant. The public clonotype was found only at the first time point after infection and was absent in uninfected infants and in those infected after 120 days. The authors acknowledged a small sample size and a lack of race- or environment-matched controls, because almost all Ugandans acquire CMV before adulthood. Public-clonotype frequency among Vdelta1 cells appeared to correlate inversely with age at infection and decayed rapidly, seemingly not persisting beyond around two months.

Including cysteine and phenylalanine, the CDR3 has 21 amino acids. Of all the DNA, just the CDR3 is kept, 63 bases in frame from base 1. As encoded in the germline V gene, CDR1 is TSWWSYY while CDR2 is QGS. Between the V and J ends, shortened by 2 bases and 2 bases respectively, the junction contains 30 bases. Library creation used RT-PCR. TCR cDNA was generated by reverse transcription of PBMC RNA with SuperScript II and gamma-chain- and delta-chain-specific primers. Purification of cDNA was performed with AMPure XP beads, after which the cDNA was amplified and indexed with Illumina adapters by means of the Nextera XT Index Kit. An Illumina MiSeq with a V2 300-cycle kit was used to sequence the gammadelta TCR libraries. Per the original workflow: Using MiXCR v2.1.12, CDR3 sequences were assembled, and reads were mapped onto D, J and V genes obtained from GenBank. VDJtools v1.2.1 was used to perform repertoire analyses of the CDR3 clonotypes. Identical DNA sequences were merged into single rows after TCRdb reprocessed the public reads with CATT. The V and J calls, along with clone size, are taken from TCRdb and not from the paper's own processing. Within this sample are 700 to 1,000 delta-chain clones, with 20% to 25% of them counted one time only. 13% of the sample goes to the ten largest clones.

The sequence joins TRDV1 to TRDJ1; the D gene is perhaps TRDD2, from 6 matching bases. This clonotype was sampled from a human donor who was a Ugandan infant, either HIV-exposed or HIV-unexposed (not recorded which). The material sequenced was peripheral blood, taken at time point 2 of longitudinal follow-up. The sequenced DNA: TGTGCTCTTGGGGAAAATAGGCTCCCCCTTCCCCTTTTACTACTTACCGATAAACTCATCTTT. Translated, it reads CALGENRLPLPLLLLTDKLIF.